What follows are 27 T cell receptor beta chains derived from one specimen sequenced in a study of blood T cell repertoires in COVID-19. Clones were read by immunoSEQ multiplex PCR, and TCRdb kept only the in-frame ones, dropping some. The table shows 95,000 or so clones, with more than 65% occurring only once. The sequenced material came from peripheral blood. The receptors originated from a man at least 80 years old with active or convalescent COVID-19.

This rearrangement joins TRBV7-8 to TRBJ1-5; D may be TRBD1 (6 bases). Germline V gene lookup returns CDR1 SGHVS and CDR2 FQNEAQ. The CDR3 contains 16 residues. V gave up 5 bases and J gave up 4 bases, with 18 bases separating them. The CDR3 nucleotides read TGTGCCAGCAGCCCGGAACAGGGATTGAGAAATCAGCCCCAGCATTTT. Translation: CASSPEQGLRNQPQHF.

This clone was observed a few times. The CDR3 reads CASSLLGQIGNTIYF. The CDR3 DNA sequence: TGCGCCAGCAGCTTGTTGGGACAGATTGGAAACACCATATATTTT. This chain connects TRBV5-1 to TRBJ1-3; 7 positions match TRBD1. This CDR3 has 15 amino acids. V trimming: 1 base; J trimming: 3 bases; junction bases outside the gene matches: 4. CDR1 SGHRS and CDR2 YFSETQ come from the germline V gene.

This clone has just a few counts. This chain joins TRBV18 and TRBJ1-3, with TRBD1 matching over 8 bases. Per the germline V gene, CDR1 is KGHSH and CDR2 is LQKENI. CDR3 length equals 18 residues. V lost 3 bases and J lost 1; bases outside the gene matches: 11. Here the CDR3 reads CASSPKGGTGRSGNTIYF. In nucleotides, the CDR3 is TGTGCCAGCTCACCCAAAGGCGGGACAGGACGATCTGGAAACACCATATATTTT.

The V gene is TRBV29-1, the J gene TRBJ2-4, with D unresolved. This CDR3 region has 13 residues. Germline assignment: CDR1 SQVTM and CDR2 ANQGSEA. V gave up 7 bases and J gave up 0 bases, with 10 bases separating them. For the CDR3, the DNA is TGCAGCGGTACAGCCCTAGCCAAAAACATTCAGTACTTC. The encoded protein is CSGTALAKNIQYF.

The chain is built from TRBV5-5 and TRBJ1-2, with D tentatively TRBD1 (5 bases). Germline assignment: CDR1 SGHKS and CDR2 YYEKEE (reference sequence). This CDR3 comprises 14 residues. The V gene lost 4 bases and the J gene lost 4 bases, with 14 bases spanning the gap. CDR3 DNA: TGTGCCAGCAGCCCCACGGGGGTGAGCTATGGCTACACCTTC. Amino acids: CASSPTGVSYGYTF.

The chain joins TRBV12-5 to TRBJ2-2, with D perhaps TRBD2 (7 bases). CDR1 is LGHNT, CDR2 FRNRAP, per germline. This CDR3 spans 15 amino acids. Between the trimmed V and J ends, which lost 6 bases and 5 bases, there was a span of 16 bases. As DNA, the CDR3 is TGTGCTAGTGGCCCCGGGGGGCCAAGAACCGGGGAGCTGTTTTTT. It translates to CASGPGGPRTGELFF.

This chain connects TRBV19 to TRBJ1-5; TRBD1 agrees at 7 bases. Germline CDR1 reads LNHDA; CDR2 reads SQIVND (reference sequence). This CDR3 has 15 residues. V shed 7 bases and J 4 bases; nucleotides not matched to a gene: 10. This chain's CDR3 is CASNLQGKGNQPQHF. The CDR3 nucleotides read TGTGCCAGTAATCTACAGGGGAAGGGGAATCAGCCCCAGCATTTT.

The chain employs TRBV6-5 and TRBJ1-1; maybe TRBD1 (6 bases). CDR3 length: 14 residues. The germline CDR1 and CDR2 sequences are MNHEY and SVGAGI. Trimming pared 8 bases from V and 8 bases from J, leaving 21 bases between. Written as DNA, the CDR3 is TGTGCCAGCTCACCCCGGGCCAGGGGCCAGGAAGCTTTCTTT. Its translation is CASSPRARGQEAFF.

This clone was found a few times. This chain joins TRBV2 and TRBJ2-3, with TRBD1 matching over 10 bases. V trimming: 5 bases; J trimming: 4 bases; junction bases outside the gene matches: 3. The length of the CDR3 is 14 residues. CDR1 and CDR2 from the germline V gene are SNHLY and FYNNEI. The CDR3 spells CASSRDRGADTQYF. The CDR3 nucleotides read TGTGCCAGCAGTCGGGACAGGGGTGCAGATACGCAGTATTTT.

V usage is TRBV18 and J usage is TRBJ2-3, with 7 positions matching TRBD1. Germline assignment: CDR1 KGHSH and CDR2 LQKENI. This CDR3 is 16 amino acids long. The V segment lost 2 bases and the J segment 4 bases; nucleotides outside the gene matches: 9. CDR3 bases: TGTGCCAGCTCACCAATGGGCCAGGGGGTGTCAGATACGCAGTATTTT. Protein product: CASSPMGQGVSDTQYF. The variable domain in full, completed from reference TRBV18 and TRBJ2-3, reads NAGVMQNPRHLVRRRGQEARLRCSPMKGHSHVYWYRQLPEEGLKFMVYLQKENIIDESGMPKERFSAEFPKEGPSILRIQQVVRGDSAAYFCASSPMGQGVSDTQYFGPGTRLTVL.

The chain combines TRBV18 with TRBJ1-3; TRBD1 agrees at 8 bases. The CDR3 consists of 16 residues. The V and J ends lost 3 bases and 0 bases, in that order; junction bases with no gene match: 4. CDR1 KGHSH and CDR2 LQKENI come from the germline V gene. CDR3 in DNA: TGTGCCAGCTCACCTGGGACAGGACACTCTGGAAACACCATATATTTT. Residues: CASSPGTGHSGNTIYF.

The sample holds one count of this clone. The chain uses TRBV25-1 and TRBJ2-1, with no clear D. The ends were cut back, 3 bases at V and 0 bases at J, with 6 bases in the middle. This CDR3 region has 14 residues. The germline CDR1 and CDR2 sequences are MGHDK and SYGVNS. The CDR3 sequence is CASSEISSYNEQFF. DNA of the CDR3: TGTGCCAGCAGTGAGATCAGCTCCTACAATGAGCAGTTCTTC.

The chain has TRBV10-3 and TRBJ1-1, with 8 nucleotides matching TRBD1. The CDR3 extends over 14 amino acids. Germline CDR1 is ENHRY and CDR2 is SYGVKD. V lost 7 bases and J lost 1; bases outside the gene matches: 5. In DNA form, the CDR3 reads TGTGCCATCACCGCAGGGGGCGGGAACACTGAAGCTTTCTTT. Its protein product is CAITAGGGNTEAFF.

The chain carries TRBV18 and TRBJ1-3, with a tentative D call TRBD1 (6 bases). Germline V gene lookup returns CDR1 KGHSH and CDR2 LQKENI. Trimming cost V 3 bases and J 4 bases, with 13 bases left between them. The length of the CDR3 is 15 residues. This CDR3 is CASSPTHGTGNTIYF. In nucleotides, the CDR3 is TGTGCCAGCTCACCGACCCACGGGACAGGAAACACCATATATTTT.

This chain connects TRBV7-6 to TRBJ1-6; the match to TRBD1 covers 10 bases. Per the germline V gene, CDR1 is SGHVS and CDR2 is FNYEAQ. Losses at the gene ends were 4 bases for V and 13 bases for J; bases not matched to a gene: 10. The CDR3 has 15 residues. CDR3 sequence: CASSSLGQGVRPLHF. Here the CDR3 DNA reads TGTGCCAGCAGCTCGTTAGGACAGGGGGTTCGGCCCCTCCACTTT.

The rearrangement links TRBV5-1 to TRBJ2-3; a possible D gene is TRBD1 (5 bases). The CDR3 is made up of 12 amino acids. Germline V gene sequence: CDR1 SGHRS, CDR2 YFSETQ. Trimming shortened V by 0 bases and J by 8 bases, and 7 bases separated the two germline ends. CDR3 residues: CASSLEGPTQYF. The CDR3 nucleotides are TGCGCCAGCAGCTTGGAGGGGCCTACGCAGTATTTT.

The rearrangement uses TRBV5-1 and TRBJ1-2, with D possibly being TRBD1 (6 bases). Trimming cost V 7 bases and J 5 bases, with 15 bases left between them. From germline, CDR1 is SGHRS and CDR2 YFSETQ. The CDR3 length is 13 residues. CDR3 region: CASQPGQGYGYTF. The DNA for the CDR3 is TGCGCCAGCCAGCCGGGGCAGGGGTATGGCTACACCTTC.

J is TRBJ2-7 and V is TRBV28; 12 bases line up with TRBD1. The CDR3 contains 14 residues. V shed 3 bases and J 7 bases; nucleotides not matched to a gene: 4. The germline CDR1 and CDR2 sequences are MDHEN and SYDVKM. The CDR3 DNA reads TGTGCCAGCAGTTTGGGACAGGGGGCGCGGGAGCAGTACTTC. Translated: CASSLGQGAREQYF.

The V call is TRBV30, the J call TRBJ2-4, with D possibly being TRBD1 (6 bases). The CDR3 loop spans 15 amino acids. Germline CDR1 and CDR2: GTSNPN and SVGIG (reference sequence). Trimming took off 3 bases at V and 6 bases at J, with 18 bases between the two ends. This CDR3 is CAWRPGGQGSNIQYF. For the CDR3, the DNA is TGTGCCTGGAGGCCGGGCGGGCAGGGGTCAAACATTCAGTACTTC. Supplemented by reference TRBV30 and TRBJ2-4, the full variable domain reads SQTIHQWPATLVQPVGSPLSLECTVEGTSNPNLYWYRQAAGRGLQLLFYSVGIGQISSEVPQNLSASRPQDRQFILSSKKLLLSDSGFYLCAWRPGGQGSNIQYFGAGTRLSVL.

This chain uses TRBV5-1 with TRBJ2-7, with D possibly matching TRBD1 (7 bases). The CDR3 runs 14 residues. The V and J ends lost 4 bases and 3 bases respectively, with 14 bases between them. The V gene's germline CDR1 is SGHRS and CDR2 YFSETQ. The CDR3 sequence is CASSEGGTDYEQYF. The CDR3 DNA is TGCGCCAGCAGCGAAGGAGGGACAGACTACGAGCAGTACTTC.

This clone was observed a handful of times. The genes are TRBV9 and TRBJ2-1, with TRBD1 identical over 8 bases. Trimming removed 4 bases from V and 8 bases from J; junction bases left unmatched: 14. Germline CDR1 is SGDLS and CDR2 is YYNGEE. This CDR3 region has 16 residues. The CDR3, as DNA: TGTGCCAGCAGCCCCAGCGGGCAGGGGGCTTCCCATGAGCAGTTCTTC. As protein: CASSPSGQGASHEQFF.

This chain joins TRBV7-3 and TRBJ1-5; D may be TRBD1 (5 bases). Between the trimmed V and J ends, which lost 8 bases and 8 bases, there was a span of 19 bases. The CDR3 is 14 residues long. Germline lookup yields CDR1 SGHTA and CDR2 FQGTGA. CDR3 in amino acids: CASSSHRREKPQHF. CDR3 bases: TGTGCCAGCTCATCCCACAGGCGGGAGAAGCCCCAGCATTTT.

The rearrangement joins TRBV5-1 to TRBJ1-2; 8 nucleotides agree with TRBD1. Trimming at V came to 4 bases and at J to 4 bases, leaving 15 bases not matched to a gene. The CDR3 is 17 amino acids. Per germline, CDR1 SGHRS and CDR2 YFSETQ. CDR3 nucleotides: TGCGCCAGCAGCGTTGGGGACAGGCGACACCAGCTCTATGGCTACACCTTC. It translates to CASSVGDRRHQLYGYTF.

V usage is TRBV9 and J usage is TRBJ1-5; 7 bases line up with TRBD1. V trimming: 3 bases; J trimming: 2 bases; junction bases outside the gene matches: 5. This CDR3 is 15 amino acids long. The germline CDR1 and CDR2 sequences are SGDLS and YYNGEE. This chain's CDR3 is CASSAGGRGNQPQHF. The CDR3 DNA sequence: TGTGCCAGCAGCGCAGGGGGACGGGGCAATCAGCCCCAGCATTTT.

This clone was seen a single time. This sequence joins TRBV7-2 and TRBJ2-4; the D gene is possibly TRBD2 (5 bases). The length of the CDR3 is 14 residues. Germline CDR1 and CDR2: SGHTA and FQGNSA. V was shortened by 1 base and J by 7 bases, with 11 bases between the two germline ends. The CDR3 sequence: CASSLERVPNIQYF. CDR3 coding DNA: TGTGCCAGCAGCTTAGAGAGGGTACCGAACATTCAGTACTTC. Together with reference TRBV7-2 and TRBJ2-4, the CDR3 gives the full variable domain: GAGVSQSPSNKVTEKGKDVELRCDPISGHTALYWYRQSLGQGLEFLIYFQGNSAPDKSGLPSDRFSAERTGGSVSTLTIQRTQQEDSAVYLCASSLERVPNIQYFGAGTRLSVL.

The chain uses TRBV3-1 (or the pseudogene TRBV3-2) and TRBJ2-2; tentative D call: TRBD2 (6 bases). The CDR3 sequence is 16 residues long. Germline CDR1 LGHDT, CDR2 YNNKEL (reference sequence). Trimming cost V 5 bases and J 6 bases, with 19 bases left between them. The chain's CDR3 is CASSKAGLARAGELFF. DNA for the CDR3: TGTGCCAGCAGCAAGGCGGGCCTAGCGAGAGCCGGGGAGCTGTTTTTT.

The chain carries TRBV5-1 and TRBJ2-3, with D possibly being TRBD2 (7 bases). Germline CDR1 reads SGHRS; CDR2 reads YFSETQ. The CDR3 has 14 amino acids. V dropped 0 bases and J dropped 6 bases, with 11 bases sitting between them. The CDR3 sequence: CASSLGGGKDTQYF. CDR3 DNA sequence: TGCGCCAGCAGCTTGGGCGGGGGCAAGGATACGCAGTATTTT.